The clone carrying this TCR beta chain was picked up a small number of times. As yet, its antigen is unknown. Treatment in this sample: roughly 20 received Ad26.COV2.S at low or high dose, single or two shots; several received placebo; per-sample allocation not given. Day 63 following the first vaccine or placebo injection was when the samples were taken. Profiling relied on immunoSEQ multiplex PCR, and the TCRdb table lists in-frame clones only, not all of them. Of around 300,000 clones in the sample, 90% were seen once. Deletions cut 6 bases from V and 13 bases from J, with 15 bases between. CDR3 size: 12 residues. Germline V CDR1 and CDR2: MNHEY, SVGAGI. This entry is derived from a study of Ad26.COV2.S vaccination and SARS-CoV-2 variants. The overall study: The study gave Ad26.COV2.S intramuscularly, once or twice 56 days apart.

Study-wide results and caveats: The breadth of spike-specific CD8+ and CD4+ T cell responses after vaccination was reportedly substantial. Vaccinees displayed broader spike-specific TCR repertoires than placebo recipients.

The origin of this receptor is a person between 18 and 65 years old who received the Ad26.COV2.S COVID-19 vaccine or a placebo. The rearrangement uses TRBV6-5 and TRBJ1-4; the D is unclear. The starting material was peripheral blood, obtained in a trial of Ad26.COV2.S vaccine versus placebo. CDR3: CASSSNRASLFF. CDR3 DNA sequence: TGTGCCAGCAGCAGTAACCGGGCCTCACTGTTTTTT.